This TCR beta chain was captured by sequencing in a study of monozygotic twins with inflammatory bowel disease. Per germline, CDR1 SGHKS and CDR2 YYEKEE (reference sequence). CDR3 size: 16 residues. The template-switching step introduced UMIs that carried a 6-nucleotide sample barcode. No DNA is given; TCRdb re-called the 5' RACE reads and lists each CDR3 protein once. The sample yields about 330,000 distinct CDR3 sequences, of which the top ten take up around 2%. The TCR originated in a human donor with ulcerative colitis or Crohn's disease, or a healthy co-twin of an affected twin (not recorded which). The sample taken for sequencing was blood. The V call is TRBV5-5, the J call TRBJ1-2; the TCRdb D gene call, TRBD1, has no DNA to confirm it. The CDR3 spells CASSLPPTGSNYGYTF.